This passage covers 9 T cell receptor beta chains from one sample sequenced in a study of T cell repertoires in cytomegalovirus infection. TCRdb independently ran MiXCR on the reads; one entry per CDR3 protein. Of about 920,000 distinct CDR3 sequences in the sample, about a third were seen once. Their cognate antigens are unknown. The sample consisted of cultured CD8+ T cells from PBMCs, taken from culture after CMV antigen stimulation. The source of these receptors is a human donor in good health (CMV status not recorded). Some clones in this sample may be carry-over from other donors' samples.

This clonotype was detected only a few times. The CDR3 DNA reads TGTGCCAGCAGCTCTATGCCTTACGGGCAAGAGACCCAGTACTTC. This encodes CASSSMPYGQETQYF. The rearrangement links TRBV7-2 to TRBJ2-5; no clear D. V was pared by 4 bases and J by 2 bases, with 14 bases between. This CDR3 region has 15 residues. Germline lookup yields CDR1 SGHTA and CDR2 FQGNSA.

The chain combines TRBV4-1 with TRBJ1-1, with a weak D call TRBD1 (6 bases). The CDR3 covers 13 residues. Trimming cost V 4 bases and J 6 bases, with 12 bases left between them. Per germline, CDR1 MGHRA and CDR2 YSYEKL. CDR3 in amino acids: CASSPPGQSEAFF. The CDR3 DNA reads as TGCGCCAGCAGCCCTCCCGGACAGTCTGAAGCTTTCTTT.

The J gene is TRBJ2-7, the V gene TRBV12-3 or TRBV12-4; maybe TRBD2 (6 bases). V was clipped by 3 bases and J by 3 bases, with 15 bases between them. This CDR3 is 15 amino acids long. The CDR3 DNA is TGTGCCAGCAGTTTGGGCCCAAGGGGACTCTACGAGCAGTACTTC. Its protein product is CASSLGPRGLYEQYF.

This clonotype was seen a handful of times. The chain links TRBV7-6 to TRBJ2-2; 10 bases are shared with TRBD2. In germline, CDR1 is SGHVS, CDR2 FNYEAQ. CDR3 size: 17 residues. The V segment lost 6 bases and the J segment 0 bases; nucleotides outside the gene matches: 7. The CDR3 loop reads CASRRTSGTSNTGELFF. The CDR3 DNA is TGTGCCAGCAGACGGACTAGCGGTACGTCGAACACCGGGGAGCTGTTTTTT. The full variable domain, in which reference TRBV7-6 and TRBJ2-2 provide the parts outside the CDR3, is GAGVSQSPRYKVTKRGQDVALRCDPISGHVSLYWYRQALGQGPEFLTYFNYEAQQDKSGLPNDRFSAERPEGSISTLTIQRTEQRDSAMYRCASRRTSGTSNTGELFFGEGSRLTVL.

Only one count was recorded for this clonotype. The gene calls are TRBV5-6 and TRBJ1-2; a possible D gene is TRBD1 (6 bases). Germline assignment: CDR1 SGHDT and CDR2 YYEEEE. CDR3 length equals 16 residues. Between the trimmed V and J ends, which lost 5 bases and 5 bases, there was a span of 22 bases. The CDR3 DNA is TGTGCCAGCAGGATCCTGGTGGGGGGCAGGGTTTATGGCTACACCTTC. This gives the protein CASRILVGGRVYGYTF.

This chain joins TRBV27 and TRBJ2-1, with D possibly TRBD2 on 5 matching bases. Germline V gene sequence: CDR1 MNHEY, CDR2 SMNVEV (reference sequence). The CDR3 sequence is 15 residues long. The V end was cut by 6 bases, the J end by 0 bases, with 12 bases between. CDR3 amino acids: CASSRSAGSYNEQFF. In nucleotides, the CDR3 is TGTGCCAGCAGCCGTAGCGCCGGCTCCTACAATGAGCAGTTCTTC.

The chain combines TRBV27 with TRBJ2-7; a weak D match, TRBD1 (5 bases). The CDR3 loop spans 12 amino acids. The germline V and J ends were trimmed by 6 bases and 3 bases, with 9 bases remaining between them. Per the germline V gene, CDR1 is MNHEY and CDR2 is SMNVEV (reference sequence). CDR3 sequence (DNA): TGTGCCAGCAGAAATGACAGCTACGAGCAGTACGTC. Its translation is CASRNDSYEQYV.

Ten or more counts support this clonotype. The chain joins TRBV7-6 to TRBJ2-1; no reliable D call. Germline values: CDR1 SGHVS, CDR2 FNYEAQ. V gave up 3 bases and J gave up 5 bases, with 5 bases separating them. The CDR3 has 12 amino acids. The CDR3 bases are TGTGCCAGCAGCTTTCTCAACAATGAGCAGTTCTTC. Its protein is CASSFLNNEQFF.

V and J are TRBV19 and TRBJ2-2, with D unclear. Germline CDR1 reads LNHDA; CDR2 reads SQIVND (reference sequence). This CDR3 region has 13 residues. The V and J ends lost 1 base and 5 bases respectively, with 5 bases between them. CDR3 in DNA: TGTGCCAGTAGTATAGCGTCTACCGGGGAGCTGTTTTTT. Its protein is CASSIASTGELFF.